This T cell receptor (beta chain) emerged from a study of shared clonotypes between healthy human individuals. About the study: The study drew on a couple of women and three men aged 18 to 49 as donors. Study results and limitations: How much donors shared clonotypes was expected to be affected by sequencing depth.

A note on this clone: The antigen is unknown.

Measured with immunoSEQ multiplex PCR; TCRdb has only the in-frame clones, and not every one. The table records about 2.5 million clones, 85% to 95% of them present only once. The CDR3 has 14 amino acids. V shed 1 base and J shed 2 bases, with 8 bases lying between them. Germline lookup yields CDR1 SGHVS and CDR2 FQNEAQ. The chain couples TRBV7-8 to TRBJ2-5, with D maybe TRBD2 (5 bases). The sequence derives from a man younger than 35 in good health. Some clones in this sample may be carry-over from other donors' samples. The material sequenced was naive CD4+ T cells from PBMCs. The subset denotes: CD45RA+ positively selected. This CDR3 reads CASSLVRGQETQYF. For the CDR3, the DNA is TGTGCCAGCAGCTTAGTTCGAGGGCAAGAGACCCAGTACTTC.